This entry lists 6 T cell receptor beta chains sequenced from one sample in a study of T cells in Graves' hyperthyroidism and ophthalmopathy. TCR beta CDR3 region amplification was performed from RNA transcripts. When the TCR CDR3 underwent first-round RT-PCR, the HTBI primer set was used. MiXCR was run by TCRdb on the multiplex PCR reads, yielding one entry per CDR3 protein. The sample shows more than 500,000 distinct CDR3 sequences, approximately 14% of them seen only once. Sequenced input: blood. The source of these receptors is a woman aged 40 to 55 with Graves' ophthalmopathy.

The chain couples TRBV6-1 to TRBJ2-7; D not resolved. Germline CDR1 and CDR2: MNHNS and SASEGT. The CDR3 runs to 14 residues. Deletions cut 6 bases from V and 3 bases from J, with 15 bases between. The CDR3 DNA follows: TGTGCCAGCAGGGGTCTGGGCCCCGTCTACGAGCAGTACTTC. This encodes CASRGLGPVYEQYF.

This clonotype appeared a few times. J is TRBJ2-7 and V is TRBV5-1; the match to TRBD1 covers 10 bases. This CDR3 is 16 amino acids long. V lost 0 bases and J lost 4; bases outside the gene matches: 7. Germline V gene lookup returns CDR1 SGHRS and CDR2 YFSETQ. The CDR3 here is CASSLDVWGQGYEQYF. The CDR3 DNA reads as TGCGCCAGCAGCTTGGACGTGTGGGGACAGGGGTACGAGCAGTACTTC. The variable domain in full, completed from reference TRBV5-1 and TRBJ2-7, reads KAGVTQTPRYLIKTRGQQVTLSCSPISGHRSVSWYQQTPGQGLQFLFEYFSETQRNKGNFPGRFSGRQFSNSRSEMNVSTLELGDSALYLCASSLDVWGQGYEQYFGPGTRLTVT.

This clonotype was detected only a few times. The rearrangement uses TRBV28 and TRBJ2-7; D may be TRBD2 (6 bases). This CDR3 spans 13 amino acids. Germline-derived CDR1 and CDR2 are MDHEN and SYDVKM. V lost 3 bases and J 4 bases, leaving 10 bases between the germline ends. In nucleotides, the CDR3 is TGTGCCAGCAGTTTGGGACTGATGTACGAGCAGTACTTC. Translating it yields CASSLGLMYEQYF.

This clonotype was observed many times. V and J are TRBV5-1 and TRBJ2-7; 10 positions agree with TRBD1. With V trimmed by 0 bases and J by 7 bases, 7 bases remained unmatched. Germline CDR1 is SGHRS and CDR2 is YFSETQ. The CDR3 covers 15 residues. The CDR3: CASSLEGTGDLEQYF. CDR3 DNA: TGCGCCAGCAGCTTGGAGGGGACAGGGGATTTAGAGCAGTACTTC.

This clonotype was picked up many times. V is TRBV28 and J is TRBJ2-2; D gene unclear. Between the trimmed V and J ends, which lost 5 bases and 7 bases, there was a span of 8 bases. CDR1 and CDR2 from the germline V gene are MDHEN and SYDVKM. The CDR3 has 12 amino acids. The CDR3 spells CASSPLYGELFF. Here the CDR3 DNA reads TGTGCCAGCAGTCCCCTATACGGGGAGCTGTTTTTT.

J is TRBJ1-6 and V is TRBV6-2 or TRBV6-3, with 7 bases aligning to TRBD1. The V segment lost 6 bases and the J segment 0 bases; nucleotides outside the gene matches: 11. CDR1 is MNHEY and CDR2 is SVGEGT in the germline V gene. The CDR3 totals 18 residues. The CDR3 nucleotides are TGTGCCAGCAGCCCCATCCCGGGACAGCGCTCCTATAATTCACCCCTCCACTTT. Encoded protein: CASSPIPGQRSYNSPLHF.